This T cell receptor (beta chain) was observed in a study of identifying expanded T cells in peripheral blood (dated 2019 in TCRdb). Study-level background: Technical replicates were generated by sequencing separate aliquots of the same genomic DNA pool, and four replicates were compared pairwise. Results and caveats for the whole study, not just this receptor: The authors expected biological variance in healthy repertoires might increase further over much longer intervals such as months to years. Variance in clone template counts between roughly two-week samples significantly increased with total template count across all healthy donors. The beta-binomial model significantly reduced the number of clones called differentially abundant and the false-positive rate across all healthy-donor time intervals. About 1.2 differentially abundant clones were flagged by the binomial model between technical replicates, whereas about 15 and 19 were flagged over around two weeks and four weeks, respectively.

Of note for this clone: Its antigen remains undetermined. The record has no base qualities; no much larger clone is one base away.

Trimming leaves V shorter by 8 bases and J shorter by 6 bases, with the junction holding 13 bases beyond the gene matches. CDR1 and CDR2 are read off the germline V gene as MNHEY and SVGAGI. The CDR3 measures 15 amino acids from cysteine to phenylalanine. Only the CDR3 region is kept as DNA, spanning 45 bases read in frame from base 1. TCRbeta CDR3 regions were profiled with the immunoSEQ Assay using bias-controlled multiplex PCR amplification of genomic DNA. As for the original processing: The absolute abundance of each unique TCRbeta CDR3 region was quantified after sequences were collapsed and filtered. Differential abundance was tested with a binomial (Fisher-equivalent) model and with a beta-binomial model adding time-dependent variance fitted from healthy donors. Any clone with fewer than 5 combined templates was excluded, and a clone was called differentially abundant if its Benjamini-Hochberg FDR was below 0.01. In the beta-binomial model, variance was expressed as a function of the total template count across the two samples, in the form v = (b*log(k)+a)^2. TCRdb took this table from immuneACCESS and kept in-frame rearrangements with V and J called. Such tables lack part of the clones; where checked against another copy, unresolved V genes explain under half of the gap, and the rest is unexplained. That table furnishes V, J and clone size, whereas the DNA furnished D and trimming. Here the sample has some 100,000 clones; approximately 90% occur a single time. About 8.6% of the sample is held by the ten biggest clonotypes.

During the collection period, no infections or other immune events were recorded for the healthy donors. Time-dependent variance in a beta-binomial model of T-cell clone differential abundance was calibrated using healthy-donor blood repertoires as a training cohort. The training cohort was composed of roughly 10 healthy donors, 3 female and 7 male. On average the donors were about 45 years old, and their ages spanned roughly 25 to 70 years. Obtained from a commercial supplier, whole blood was collected from each healthy donor at three time points set around two weeks apart. For immunosequencing, genomic DNA was extracted from unsorted whole blood.

The rearrangement combines TRBV6-5 with TRBJ2-7; 10 central bases correspond to TRBD1. The sample consisted of blood. The clonotype originates from a person aged 18 to 75 in good health. CDR3 loop: CASALRLTGGGEQYF. The DNA reads as follows: TGTGCCAGCGCCCTTCGTCTGACAGGGGGCGGCGAGCAGTACTTC.